The T cell receptor (beta chain) under discussion was sequenced for a study of blood T cell repertoires in COVID-19. Turning to the study itself: Sample material is recorded as cDNA or gDNA derived from T cells, B-cell-depleted T cells, or PBMCs.

Losses at the gene ends were 6 bases for V and 2 bases for J; bases not matched to a gene: 3. The CDR3 extends over 13 amino acids. Germline CDR1 SGHTA, CDR2 FQGNSA. In the source study's methods: From reference gene primer amplification, estimates of nucleated cell counts were derived. Data came from immunoSEQ multiplex PCR; TCRdb stores just in-frame clones and leaves some out. D and trimming come from the DNA, and the V and J calls and clone size come from that table. The sample consists of some 140,000 clones, approximately 78% of them appearing once. The TCR was taken from a man aged 60-69 years who had recovered from COVID-19. The rearrangement uses TRBV7-2 and TRBJ1-2; TRBD1 matches at 7 bases. The specimen sequenced was peripheral blood. This chain's CDR3 is CASSSGQNYGYTF. Written as DNA, the CDR3 is TGTGCCAGCAGTTCGGGACAGAACTATGGCTACACCTTC.